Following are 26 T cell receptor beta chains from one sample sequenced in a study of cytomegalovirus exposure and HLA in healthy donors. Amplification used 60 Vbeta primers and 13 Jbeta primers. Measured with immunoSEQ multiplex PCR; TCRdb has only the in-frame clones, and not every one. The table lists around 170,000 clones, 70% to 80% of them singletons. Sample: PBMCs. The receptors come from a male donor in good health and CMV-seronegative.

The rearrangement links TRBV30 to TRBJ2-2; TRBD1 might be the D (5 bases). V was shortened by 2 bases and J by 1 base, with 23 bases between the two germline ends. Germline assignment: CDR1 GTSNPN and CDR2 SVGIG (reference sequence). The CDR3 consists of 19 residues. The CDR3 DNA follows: TGTGCCTGGAGTTTTGAAGGGGCCCGAAACCGGAGGAACACCGGGGAGCTGTTTTTT. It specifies CAWSFEGARNRRNTGELFF.

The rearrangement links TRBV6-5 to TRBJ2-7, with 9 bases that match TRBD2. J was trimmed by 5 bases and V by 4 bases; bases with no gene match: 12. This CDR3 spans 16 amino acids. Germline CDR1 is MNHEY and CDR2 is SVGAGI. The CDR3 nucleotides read TGTGCCAGCAGTTCCCTTGGAGCGGGAGGAACCCACGAGCAGTACTTC. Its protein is CASSSLGAGGTHEQYF.

CDR3 region: CASSFDRELWNEQFF. CDR3 nucleotide sequence: TGTGCCAGTAGTTTTGACAGGGAGTTATGGAATGAGCAGTTCTTC. The chain recombines TRBV19 with TRBJ2-1; TRBD1 matches 7 bases. Unmatched junction bases numbered 11, after V lost 5 bases and J lost 7 bases. Germline V CDR1 and CDR2: LNHDA, SQIVND (reference sequence). CDR3 length equals 15 residues.

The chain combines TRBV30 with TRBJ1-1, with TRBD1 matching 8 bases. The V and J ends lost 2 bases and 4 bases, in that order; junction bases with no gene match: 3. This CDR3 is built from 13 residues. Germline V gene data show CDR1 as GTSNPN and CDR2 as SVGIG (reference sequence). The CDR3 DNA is TGTGCCTGGAGTACTACAGGGGGCACTGAAGCTTTCTTT. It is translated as CAWSTTGGTEAFF.

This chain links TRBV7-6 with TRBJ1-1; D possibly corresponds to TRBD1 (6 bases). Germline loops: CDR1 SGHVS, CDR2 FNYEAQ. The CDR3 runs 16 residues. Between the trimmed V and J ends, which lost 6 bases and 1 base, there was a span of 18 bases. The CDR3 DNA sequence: TGTGCCAGCAGTCCCCAATCCGGGACAACGAACACTGAAGCTTTCTTT. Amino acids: CASSPQSGTTNTEAFF.

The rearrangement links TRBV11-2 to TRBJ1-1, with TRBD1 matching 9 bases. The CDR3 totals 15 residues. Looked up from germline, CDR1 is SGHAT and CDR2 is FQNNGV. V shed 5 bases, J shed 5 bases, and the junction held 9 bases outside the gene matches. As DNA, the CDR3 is TGTGCCAGCAGCCCCCGGACAGGGGTGGAAACTGAAGCTTTCTTT. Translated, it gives CASSPRTGVETEAFF.

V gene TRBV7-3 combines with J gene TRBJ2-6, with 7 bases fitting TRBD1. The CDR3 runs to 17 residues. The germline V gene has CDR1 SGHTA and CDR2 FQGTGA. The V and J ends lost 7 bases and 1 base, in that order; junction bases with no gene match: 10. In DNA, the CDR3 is TGTGCCAGCACTCCCGGACAGGTCCTATCTGGGGCCAACGTCCTGACTTTC. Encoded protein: CASTPGQVLSGANVLTF.

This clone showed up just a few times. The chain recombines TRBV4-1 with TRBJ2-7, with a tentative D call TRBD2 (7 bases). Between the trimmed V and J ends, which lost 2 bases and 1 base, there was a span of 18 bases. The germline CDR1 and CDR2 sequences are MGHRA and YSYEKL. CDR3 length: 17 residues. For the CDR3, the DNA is TGCGCCAGCAGCCAAACTCTAACAGGGAGGGGGTCCTACGAGCAGTACTTC. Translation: CASSQTLTGRGSYEQYF.

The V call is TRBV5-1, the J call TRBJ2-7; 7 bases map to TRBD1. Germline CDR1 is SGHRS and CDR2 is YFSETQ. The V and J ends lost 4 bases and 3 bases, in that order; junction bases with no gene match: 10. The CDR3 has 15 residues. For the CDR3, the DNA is TGCGCCAGCAGCGTACCCGAAAGGGGGCTCTACGAGCAGTACTTC. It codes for CASSVPERGLYEQYF.

The CDR3 region is CASSSVQGGDYYGYTF. CDR3 bases: TGTGCCAGCAGCTCGGTTCAAGGAGGGGATTACTATGGCTACACCTTC. The genes are TRBV7-2 and TRBJ1-2; D may be TRBD1 (5 bases). Between the trimmed V and J ends, which lost 4 bases and 3 bases, there was a span of 18 bases. The V gene's germline CDR1 is SGHTA and CDR2 FQGNSA. The CDR3 is 16 amino acids.

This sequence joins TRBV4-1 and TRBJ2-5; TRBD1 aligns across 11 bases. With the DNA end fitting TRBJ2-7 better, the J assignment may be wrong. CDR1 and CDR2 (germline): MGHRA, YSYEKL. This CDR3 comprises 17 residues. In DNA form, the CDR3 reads TGCGCCAGCAGCCGGGACAGGGGGGGCGGTGAACCCTACGAGCAGTACTTC. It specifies CASSRDRGGGEPYEQYF.

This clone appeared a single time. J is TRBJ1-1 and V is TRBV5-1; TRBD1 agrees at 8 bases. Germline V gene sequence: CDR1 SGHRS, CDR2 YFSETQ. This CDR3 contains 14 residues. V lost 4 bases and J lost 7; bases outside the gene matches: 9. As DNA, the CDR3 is TGCGCCAGCAGCCGGGACAGGACTACAGATGAAGCTTTCTTT. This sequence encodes CASSRDRTTDEAFF.

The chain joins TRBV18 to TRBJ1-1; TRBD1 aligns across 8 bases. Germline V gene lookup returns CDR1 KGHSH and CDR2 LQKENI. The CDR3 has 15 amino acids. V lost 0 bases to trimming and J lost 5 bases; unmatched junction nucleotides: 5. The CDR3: CASSPPTGEGTEAFF. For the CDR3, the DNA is TGTGCCAGCTCACCACCGACAGGGGAAGGGACTGAAGCTTTCTTT.

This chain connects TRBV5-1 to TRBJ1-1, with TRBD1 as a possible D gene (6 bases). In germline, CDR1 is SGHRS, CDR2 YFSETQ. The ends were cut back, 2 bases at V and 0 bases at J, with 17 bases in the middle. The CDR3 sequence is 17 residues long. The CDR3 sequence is CASSFFEAGVMNTEAFF. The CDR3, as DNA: TGCGCCAGCAGCTTCTTTGAGGCAGGGGTTATGAACACTGAAGCTTTCTTT.

CDR3 loop: CASSGGTSGQSSYEQYF. Here the CDR3 DNA reads TGTGCCAGCAGTGGGGGGACTAGCGGGCAAAGCTCCTACGAGCAGTACTTC. The J gene is TRBJ2-7, the V gene TRBV2, with 12 bases aligning to TRBD2. The CDR3 runs to 17 residues. V dropped 4 bases and J dropped 0; count of bases not matched to a gene: 7. The germline V gene has CDR1 SNHLY and CDR2 FYNNEI.

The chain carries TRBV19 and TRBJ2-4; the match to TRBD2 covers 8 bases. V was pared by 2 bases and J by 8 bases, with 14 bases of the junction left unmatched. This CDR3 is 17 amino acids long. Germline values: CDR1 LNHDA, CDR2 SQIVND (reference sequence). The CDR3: CASSIFGSGTTGDIQYF. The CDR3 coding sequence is TGTGCCAGTAGTATATTTGGTAGCGGGACGACAGGCGACATTCAGTACTTC.

The CDR3 is CASSLGAQGALDTQYF. The CDR3 coding sequence is TGTGCCAGCAGCCTAGGGGCGCAGGGGGCATTAGATACGCAGTATTTT. The chain is built from TRBV4-2 and TRBJ2-3; TRBD1 matches at 8 bases. Germline-derived CDR1 and CDR2 are LGHNA and YNFKEQ. V was pared by 4 bases and J by 5 bases, with 11 bases of the junction left unmatched. The CDR3 consists of 16 residues.

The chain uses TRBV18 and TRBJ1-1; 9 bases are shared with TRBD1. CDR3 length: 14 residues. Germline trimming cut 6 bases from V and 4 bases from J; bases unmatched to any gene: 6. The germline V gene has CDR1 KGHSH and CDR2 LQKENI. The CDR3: CASSRTGVSTEAFF. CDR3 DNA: TGTGCCAGCTCCCGGACAGGGGTGAGCACTGAAGCTTTCTTT.

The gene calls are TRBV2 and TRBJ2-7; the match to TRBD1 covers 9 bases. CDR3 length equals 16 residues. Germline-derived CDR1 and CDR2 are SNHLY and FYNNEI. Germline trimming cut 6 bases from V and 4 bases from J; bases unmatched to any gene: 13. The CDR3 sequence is CASRSTGGALLYEQYF. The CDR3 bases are TGTGCCAGCAGATCAACAGGGGGCGCTTTACTGTACGAGCAGTACTTC. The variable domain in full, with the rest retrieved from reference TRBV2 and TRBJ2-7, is EPEVTQTPSHQVTQMGQEVILRCVPISNHLYFYWYRQILGQKVEFLVSFYNNEISEKSEIFDDQFSVERPDGSNFTLKIRSTKLEDSAMYFCASRSTGGALLYEQYFGPGTRLTVT.

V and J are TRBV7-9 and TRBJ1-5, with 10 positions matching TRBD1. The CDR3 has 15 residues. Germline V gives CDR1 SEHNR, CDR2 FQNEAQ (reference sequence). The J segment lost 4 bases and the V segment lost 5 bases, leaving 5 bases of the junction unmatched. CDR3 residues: CASSPGTGVNQPQHF. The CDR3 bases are TGTGCCAGCAGCCCCGGGACAGGGGTAAATCAGCCCCAGCATTTT.

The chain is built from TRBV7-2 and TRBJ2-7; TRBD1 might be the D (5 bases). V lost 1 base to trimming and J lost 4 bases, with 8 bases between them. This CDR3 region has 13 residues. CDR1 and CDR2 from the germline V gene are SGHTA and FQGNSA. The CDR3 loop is CASSLDRLYEQYF. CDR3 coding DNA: TGTGCCAGCAGCTTAGACAGGCTGTACGAGCAGTACTTC.

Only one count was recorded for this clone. The CDR3 loop is CASNPSEGGEQYF. The CDR3 DNA is TGCGCCAGCAACCCCAGTGAAGGAGGCGAGCAGTACTTC. The V call is TRBV5-1, the J call TRBJ2-7, with D possibly matching TRBD2 (5 bases). The germline gives CDR1 SGHRS, CDR2 YFSETQ. Trimming shortened V by 6 bases and J by 6 bases, and 16 bases separated the two germline ends. CDR3 length: 13 residues.

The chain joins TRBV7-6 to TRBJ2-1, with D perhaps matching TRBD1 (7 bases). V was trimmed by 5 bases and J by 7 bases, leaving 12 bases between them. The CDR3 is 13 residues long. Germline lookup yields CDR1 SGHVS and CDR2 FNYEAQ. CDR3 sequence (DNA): TGTGCCAGCAGCCTACCAGGGGGGAATGAGCAGTTCTTC. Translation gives CASSLPGGNEQFF.

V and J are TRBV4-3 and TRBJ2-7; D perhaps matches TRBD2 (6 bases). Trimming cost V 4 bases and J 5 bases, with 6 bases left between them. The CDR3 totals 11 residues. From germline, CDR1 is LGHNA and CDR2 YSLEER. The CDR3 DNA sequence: TGCGCCAGCAGCCGGGGGGACGAGCAGTACTTC. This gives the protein CASSRGDEQYF.

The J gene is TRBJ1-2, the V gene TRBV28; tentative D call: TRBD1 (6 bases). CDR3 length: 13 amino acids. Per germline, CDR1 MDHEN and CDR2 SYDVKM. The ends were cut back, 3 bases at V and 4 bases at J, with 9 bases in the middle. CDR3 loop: CASSFRGGYGYTF. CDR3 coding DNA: TGTGCCAGCAGTTTTCGAGGGGGCTATGGCTACACCTTC.

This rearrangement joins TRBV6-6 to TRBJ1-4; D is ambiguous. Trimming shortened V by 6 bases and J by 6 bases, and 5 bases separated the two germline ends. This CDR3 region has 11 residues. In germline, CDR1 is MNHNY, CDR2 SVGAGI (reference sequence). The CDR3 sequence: CASSFDEKLFF. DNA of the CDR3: TGTGCCAGCAGCTTTGATGAAAAACTGTTTTTT.